The 23 T cell receptor beta chains given below trace back to one sample, sequenced in a study of cytomegalovirus exposure and HLA in healthy donors. A multiplex PCR was run with 60 Vbeta primers and 13 Jbeta primers. The assay was immunoSEQ multiplex PCR, and TCRdb's table has in-frame clones only and misses some. There are approximately 96,000 clones in the sample; roughly 70% occur only once, and under 2% lies in the top ten. Sequencing input: PBMCs. These receptors were obtained from a male donor in good health and CMV-seronegative.

The chain links TRBV6-1 to TRBJ2-2; the match to TRBD1 covers 9 bases. The V gene end was trimmed by 5 bases and the J gene end by 1 base; junction bases not matched to a gene: 2. The CDR3 is 15 residues long. The V gene's germline CDR1 is MNHNS and CDR2 SASEGT. Here the CDR3 reads CASSPGQGNTGELFF. CDR3 DNA: TGTGCCAGCAGTCCGGGACAGGGGAACACCGGGGAGCTGTTTTTT.

This chain joins TRBV19 and TRBJ2-3; 7 bases are shared with TRBD2. Germline CDR1 reads LNHDA; CDR2 reads SQIVND (reference sequence). With V trimmed by 7 bases and J by 4 bases, 8 bases remained unmatched. CDR3 length equals 14 residues. CDR3 in amino acids: CASTPSGGSDTQYF. CDR3 DNA sequence: TGTGCCAGTACCCCATCGGGAGGTTCAGATACGCAGTATTTT.

The V call is TRBV27, the J call TRBJ1-2; tentative D call: TRBD1 (5 bases). Germline-derived CDR1 and CDR2 are MNHEY and SMNVEV (reference sequence). This CDR3 contains 14 residues. The ends were cut back, 1 base at V and 5 bases at J, with 11 bases in the middle. CDR3 in amino acids: CASSLFGGVYGYTF. CDR3 DNA: TGTGCCAGCAGTTTATTTGGGGGGGTTTATGGCTACACCTTC.

The gene calls are TRBV4-2 and TRBJ2-5, with D uncertain. This CDR3 comprises 14 residues. V was trimmed by 4 bases and J by 2 bases, leaving 11 bases between them. The germline CDR1 and CDR2 sequences are LGHNA and YNFKEQ. The CDR3 loop is CASSPIQNQETQYF. The CDR3 region has the DNA TGTGCCAGCAGCCCTATCCAAAATCAAGAGACCCAGTACTTC.

This chain connects TRBV29-1 to TRBJ1-1; D ambiguous. The CDR3 has 11 amino acids. The ends were cut back, 4 bases at V and 8 bases at J, with 11 bases in the middle. Germline V lookup: CDR1 SQVTM, CDR2 ANQGSEA. CDR3 sequence reads: CSVVRGREAFF. The DNA for the CDR3 is TGCAGCGTTGTGCGGGGAAGGGAAGCTTTCTTT.

The rearrangement joins TRBV29-1 to TRBJ2-3; no clear D gene. V lost 8 bases and J lost 2, with 11 bases in between. CDR3 length equals 12 residues. Looked up from germline, CDR1 is SQVTM and CDR2 is ANQGSEA. The CDR3 loop is CSFRSSTDTQYF. As DNA, the CDR3 is TGCAGCTTCAGATCCTCCACAGATACGCAGTATTTT.

The genes are TRBV29-1 and TRBJ2-7; 12 nucleotides match TRBD2. Per germline, CDR1 SQVTM and CDR2 ANQGSEA. J was trimmed by 4 bases and V by 6 bases; bases with no gene match: 4. The CDR3 contains 13 residues. The CDR3 DNA follows: TGCAGCGTACCCGGACTAGCGGGATACGAGCAGTACTTC. It yields the protein CSVPGLAGYEQYF.

This chain uses TRBV7-2 with TRBJ1-2, with 10 bases fitting TRBD1. The junction had 6 bases not matched to a gene; V was cut back by 3 bases and J by 2 bases. The CDR3 length is 16 residues. Germline CDR1 SGHTA, CDR2 FQGNSA. The CDR3 loop reads CASSFPGQGFNYGYTF. Written as DNA, the CDR3 is TGTGCCAGCAGCTTCCCGGGACAGGGGTTCAACTATGGCTACACCTTC.

In its sample, this clone was seen once. J is TRBJ2-7 and V is TRBV5-1, with 14 bases that match TRBD2. CDR1 and CDR2 from the germline V gene are SGHRS and YFSETQ. This CDR3 has 18 residues. The V segment lost 0 bases and the J segment 2 bases; nucleotides outside the gene matches: 7. For the CDR3, the DNA is TGCGCCAGCAGCTTGGGGACTGGGACTAGCGGGAGACCCTACGAGCAGTACTTC. It is translated as CASSLGTGTSGRPYEQYF.

The CDR3 spells CASTKGIHPYGYTF. The CDR3 bases are TGTGCCAGCACTAAGGGGATCCACCCCTATGGCTACACCTTC. V gene TRBV6-6 combines with J gene TRBJ1-2; a possible D gene is TRBD1 (5 bases). The germline CDR1 and CDR2 sequences are MNHNY and SVGAGI (reference sequence). The CDR3 spans 14 residues. The V gene lost 7 bases and the J gene lost 4 bases, with 16 bases spanning the gap.

This clone was seen a handful of times. The rearrangement links TRBV15 to TRBJ1-5; D is uncertain. Trimming removed 5 bases from V and 0 bases from J, with 8 bases in between. The CDR3 has 14 amino acids. CDR1 is LNHNV, CDR2 YYDKDF, per germline (reference sequence). In DNA, the CDR3 is TGTGCCACCAGCTTTCAGTATAGCAATCAGCCCCAGCATTTT. Its protein is CATSFQYSNQPQHF.

V usage is TRBV6-6 and J usage is TRBJ1-1; maybe TRBD1 (6 bases). CDR1 is MNHNY and CDR2 is SVGAGI in the germline V gene (reference sequence). The CDR3 length is 12 residues. The CDR3 coding sequence is TGTGCTATGAGGGGGTGGGACACTGAAGCTTTCTTT. This encodes CAMRGWDTEAFF.

This sequence joins TRBV5-1 and TRBJ2-1, with D possibly being TRBD2 (6 bases). Germline CDR1 is SGHRS and CDR2 is YFSETQ. The CDR3 is 15 amino acids. Trimming stripped 3 bases from V and 0 bases from J, with 10 bases between. CDR3 sequence: CASSSPSDSYNEQFF. In DNA form, the CDR3 reads TGCGCCAGCAGCTCCCCTAGCGACTCCTACAATGAGCAGTTCTTC.

DNA of the CDR3: TGTGCCAGCAGTTACGCCGGACAGGAAAATTCACCCCTCCACTTT. This codes for CASSYAGQENSPLHF. This chain joins TRBV6-6 and TRBJ1-6, with 7 positions matching TRBD1. This CDR3 is built from 15 residues. The V gene end was trimmed by 2 bases and the J gene end by 7 bases; junction bases not matched to a gene: 5. Germline loops: CDR1 MNHNY, CDR2 SVGAGI (reference sequence).

In its sample, this clone was seen a few times. The chain has TRBV5-1 and TRBJ2-5; TRBD1 matches at 9 bases. V lost 5 bases and J lost 3; bases outside the gene matches: 8. This CDR3 is built from 15 residues. Germline V gene sequence: CDR1 SGHRS, CDR2 YFSETQ. CDR3 in amino acids: CASSETGTGKETQYF. Here the CDR3 DNA reads TGCGCCAGCAGTGAAACCGGGACAGGGAAAGAGACCCAGTACTTC.

The chain uses TRBV4-1 and TRBJ2-3, with 12 bases aligning to TRBD2. This CDR3 contains 17 residues. V gave up 0 bases and J gave up 5 bases; unmatched junction bases: 6. Germline V gene data show CDR1 as MGHRA and CDR2 as YSYEKL. The DNA of the CDR3 is TGCGCCAGCAGCCAAGATTCTAGCGGGAGGGCCGGAGATACGCAGTATTTT. This gives the protein CASSQDSSGRAGDTQYF.

CDR3 amino acids: CASSLVNNPYNEQFF. The DNA of the CDR3 is TGTGCCAGCAGCTTAGTCAACAACCCATACAATGAGCAGTTCTTC. The gene calls are TRBV7-3 and TRBJ2-1; D not certain. V lost 2 bases, J lost 4 bases, and 12 bases lay in between. The germline V gene encodes CDR1 SGHTA and CDR2 FQGTGA. CDR3 length: 15 residues. The variable domain in full, with the rest retrieved from reference TRBV7-3 and TRBJ2-1, is GAGVSQTPSNKVTEKGKYVELRCDPISGHTALYWYRQSLGQGPEFLIYFQGTGAADDSGLPNDRFFAVRPEGSVSTLKIQRTERGDSAVYLCASSLVNNPYNEQFFGPGTRLTVL.

The V and J genes are TRBV28 and TRBJ2-7; D unclear. V was shortened by 6 bases and J by 5 bases, with 8 bases between the two germline ends. CDR3 length: 11 amino acids. The germline V gene encodes CDR1 MDHEN and CDR2 SYDVKM. CDR3 in DNA: TGTGCCAGCAGCCCCCTCCACGAGCAGTACTTC. Protein product: CASSPLHEQYF.

The chain combines TRBV7-2 with TRBJ2-7; TRBD2 matches 9 bases. This CDR3 comprises 15 residues. V lost 1 base, J lost 5 bases, and 6 bases stayed unmatched. Germline assignment: CDR1 SGHTA and CDR2 FQGNSA. This CDR3 reads CASSLEGSGRHEQYF. The CDR3, as DNA: TGTGCCAGCAGCTTAGAAGGGAGCGGGAGGCACGAGCAGTACTTC.

J is TRBJ2-5 and V is TRBV2, with a possible D match to TRBD1 (6 bases). From germline, CDR1 is SNHLY and CDR2 FYNNEI. V shed 4 bases and J shed 7 bases, with 13 bases lying between them. There are 13 residues in the CDR3. The CDR3 sequence is CASSGGQRGTQYF. The CDR3 coding sequence is TGTGCCAGCAGTGGGGGACAACGTGGGACCCAGTACTTC.

The chain carries TRBV29-1 and TRBJ2-7; perhaps TRBD1 as D (6 bases). Trimming shortened V by 6 bases and J by 0 bases, and 15 bases separated the two germline ends. Germline V CDR1 and CDR2: SQVTM, ANQGSEA. CDR3 size: 14 residues. The CDR3 nucleotides read TGCAGCGTCCTTGGACAGACGAGCTCCTACGAGCAGTACTTC. This encodes CSVLGQTSSYEQYF.

The chain joins TRBV6-4 to TRBJ1-4; TRBD1 aligns across 9 bases. This CDR3 spans 15 amino acids. Germline V gene lookup returns CDR1 MRHNA and CDR2 SNTAGT. The J segment lost 5 bases and the V segment lost 3 bases, leaving 4 bases of the junction unmatched. The CDR3 DNA reads as TGTGCCAGCAGTGAGACGGGACAGGGAAATGAAAAACTGTTTTTT. Its translation is CASSETGQGNEKLFF.

This clone was observed a few times. The J gene is TRBJ2-1, the V gene TRBV7-3; D may be TRBD1 (6 bases). The length of the CDR3 is 16 residues. Germline V gene sequence: CDR1 SGHTA, CDR2 FQGTGA. V lost 3 bases and J lost 1, with 13 bases in between. The CDR3 DNA is TGTGCCAGCAGCTTCACCGGGACAACTTCCTACAATGAGCAGTTCTTC. Its translation is CASSFTGTTSYNEQFF.